This T cell receptor (beta chain) originates from a study of blood T cell repertoires in COVID-19 (TCRdb year 2020). Background for the entire study: Samples from collaborators originated in the United States, Italy and Spain and spanned both the acute and convalescent phases of COVID-19. A freely available public database, intended as a resource for researchers studying the immune response to SARS-CoV-2, is where the repertoires were released. Deeply sampled blood TCRbeta repertoires from subjects exposed to, actively infected with, or recovered from COVID-19 were included in the dataset. The sample metadata nearly always contained a de-identified subject ID, COVID-19 status, age in years and sex. Where HLA class I and class II types were available, the types were taken from metadata supplied by the sample provider, not from assay-based typing. The material from the prospective study consisted of cDNA or gDNA derived from T cells, B-cell-depleted T cells, or PBMCs. The samples were drawn from two sources: the first 160 participants of the ongoing ImmuneRACE study, and 950 to 1,500 subjects contributed by 6 global collaborators. What the work shows at the level of the full study, not this receptor alone: The quantity of clinical and demographic metadata differed by source and by participant and was supplied without curation.

About this clone: Its target antigen remains unknown. Base qualities are not recorded, but no much larger clone differs from it by a single base.

Including the terminal cysteine and phenylalanine, the CDR3 comprises 14 residues. The kept DNA is CDR3 alone, 42 bases in frame from the first base. The junction carries 7 bases between V and J, which are trimmed by 0 bases and 1 base respectively. From the germline V gene, CDR1 is SGHDT and CDR2 is YYEEEE. Collaborating institutions collected whole blood in K2EDTA tubes following their own protocols. Collaborator samples were shipped for TCRbeta analysis as frozen whole blood, isolated PBMCs, or DNA extracted from either sample type. TCRbeta CDR3 regions were amplified from genomic DNA by means of the immunoSEQ Assay, a bias-controlled multiplex PCR. Per the authors' processing: Within the assay, amplification of reference gene primers was used to estimate how many nucleated cells each sample contained. To quantify the absolute abundance of each unique TCRbeta CDR3 rearrangement, sequence reads were collapsed and filtered. For each sample, productive Simpson clonality was calculated by taking the square root of Simpson's diversity index across productive rearrangements. The table was pulled from immuneACCESS by TCRdb, which kept in-frame rearrangements only. Such tables lose some clones; where checked, under half of the loss comes from unresolved V genes, and the rest has no known cause. That table gives V, J and clone size, and the DNA gave D and trimming. The sample table shows some 42,000 clones, and approximately 90% are seen once. Clones ranked in the top ten supply 8.5% to 10% of the sample.

The chain uses TRBV5-6 and TRBJ1-1, with no confident D gene call. This receptor was taken from a young man with active or convalescent COVID-19. The sample taken for sequencing was peripheral blood. The nucleotides read TGTGCCAGCAGCTTGGGGGGAGCGAACACTGAAGCTTTCTTT. This is translated as CASSLGGANTEAFF.